This entry features one T cell receptor (beta chain) sequence. No antigen is known for it. The PCR used 60 Vbeta and 13 Jbeta primers. Assay: immunoSEQ multiplex PCR; the TCRdb copy retains only in-frame clones and omits some. Altogether approximately 160,000 clones are present, about four fifths being singletons, with the ten largest covering 0.77%. This sample was included in a study of cytomegalovirus exposure and HLA in healthy donors. General study results and limits: Highly shared variants forming one cluster were likely a sequencing artifact. Whilst most TCR sequences proved rare, a subset of public TCRs occurred across many donors. With later analysis, a missense DCLRE1C variant became linked to TCR beta V- and J-gene trimming.

V gave up 0 bases and J gave up 3 bases, with 9 bases separating them. This CDR3 has 15 residues. Germline V lookup: CDR1 SGHRS, CDR2 YFSETQ. This TCR was recovered from a woman younger than 35 in good health and CMV-seronegative. V usage is TRBV5-1 and J usage is TRBJ2-2; weak D call: TRBD2 (6 bases). The sample consisted of PBMCs. The CDR3 DNA follows: TGCGCCAGCAGCTTGGAAGGGGAGGACACCGGGGAGCTGTTTTTT. Amino acids: CASSLEGEDTGELFF.